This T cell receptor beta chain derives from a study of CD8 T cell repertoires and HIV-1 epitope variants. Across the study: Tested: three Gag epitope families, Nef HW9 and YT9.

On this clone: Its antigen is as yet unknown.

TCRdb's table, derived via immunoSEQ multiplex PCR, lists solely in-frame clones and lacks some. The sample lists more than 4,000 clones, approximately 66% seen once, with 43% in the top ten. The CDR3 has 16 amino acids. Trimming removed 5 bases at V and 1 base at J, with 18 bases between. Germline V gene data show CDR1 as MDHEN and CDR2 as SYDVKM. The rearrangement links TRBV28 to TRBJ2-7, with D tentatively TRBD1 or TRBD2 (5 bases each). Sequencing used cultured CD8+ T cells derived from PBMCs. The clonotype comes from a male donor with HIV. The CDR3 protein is CASSVSSGTVSYEQYF. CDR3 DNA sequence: TGTGCCAGCAGTGTATCCTCCGGGACGGTGTCCTACGAGCAGTACTTC. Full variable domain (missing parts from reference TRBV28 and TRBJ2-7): DVKVTQSSRYLVKRTGEKVFLECVQDMDHENMFWYRQDPGLGLRLIYFSYDVKMKEKGDIPEGYSVSREKKERFSLILESASTNQTSMYLCASSVSSGTVSYEQYFGPGTRLTVT.